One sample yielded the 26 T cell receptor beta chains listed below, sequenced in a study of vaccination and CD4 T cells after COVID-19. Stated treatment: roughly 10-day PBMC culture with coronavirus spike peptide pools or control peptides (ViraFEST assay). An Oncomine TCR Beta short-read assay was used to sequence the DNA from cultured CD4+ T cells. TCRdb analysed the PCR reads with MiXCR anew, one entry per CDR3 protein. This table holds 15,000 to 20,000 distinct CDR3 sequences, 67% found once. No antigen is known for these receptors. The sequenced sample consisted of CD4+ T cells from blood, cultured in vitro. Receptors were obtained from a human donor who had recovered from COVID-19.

CDR3 sequence: CASSLILDANYGYTF. The CDR3 DNA reads TGTGCCAGCAGCTTGATACTGGACGCTAACTATGGCTACACCTTC. V usage is TRBV7-2 and J usage is TRBJ1-2; D not certain. V shed 3 bases and J shed 0 bases, with 11 bases lying between them. The CDR3 has 15 amino acids. Germline CDR1 reads SGHTA; CDR2 reads FQGNSA.

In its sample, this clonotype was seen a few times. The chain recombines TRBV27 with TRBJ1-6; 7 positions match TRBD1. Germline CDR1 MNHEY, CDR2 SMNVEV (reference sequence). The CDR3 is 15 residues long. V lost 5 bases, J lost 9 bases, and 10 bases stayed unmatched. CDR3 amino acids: CASSPQGVVASPLHF. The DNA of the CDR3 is TGTGCCAGCAGTCCTCAGGGGGTAGTCGCTTCACCCCTCCACTTT.

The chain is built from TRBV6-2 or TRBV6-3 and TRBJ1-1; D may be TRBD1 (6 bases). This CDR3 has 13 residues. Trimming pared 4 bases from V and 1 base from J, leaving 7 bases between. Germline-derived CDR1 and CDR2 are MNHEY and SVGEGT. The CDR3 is CASSSGENTEAFF. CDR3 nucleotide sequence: TGTGCCAGCAGTTCAGGGGAGAACACTGAAGCTTTCTTT.

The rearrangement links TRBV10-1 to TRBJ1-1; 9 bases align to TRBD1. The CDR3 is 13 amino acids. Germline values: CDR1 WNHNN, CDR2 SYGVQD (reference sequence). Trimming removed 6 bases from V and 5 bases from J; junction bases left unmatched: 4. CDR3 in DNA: TGCGCCAGCAGGGGACAGGGAGGAACTGAAGCTTTCTTT. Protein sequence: CASRGQGGTEAFF.

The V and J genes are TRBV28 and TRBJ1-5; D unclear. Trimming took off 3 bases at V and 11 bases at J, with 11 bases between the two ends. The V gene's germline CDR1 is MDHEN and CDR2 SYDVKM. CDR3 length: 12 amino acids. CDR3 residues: CASSLRPRAQHF. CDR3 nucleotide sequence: TGTGCCAGCAGTTTGCGGCCGCGGGCCCAGCATTTT.

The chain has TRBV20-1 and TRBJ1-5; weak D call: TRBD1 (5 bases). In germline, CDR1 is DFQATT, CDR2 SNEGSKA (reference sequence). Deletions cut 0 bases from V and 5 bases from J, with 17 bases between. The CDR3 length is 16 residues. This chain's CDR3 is CSARDKGRGIYQPQHF. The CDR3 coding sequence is TGCAGTGCTAGAGATAAGGGTAGGGGAATTTATCAGCCCCAGCATTTT.

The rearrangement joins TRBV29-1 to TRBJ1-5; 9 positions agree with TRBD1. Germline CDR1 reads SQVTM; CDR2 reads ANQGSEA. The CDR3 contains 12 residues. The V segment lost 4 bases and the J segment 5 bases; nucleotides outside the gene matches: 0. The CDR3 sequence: CSVGTGDQPQHF. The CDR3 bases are TGCAGCGTTGGGACAGGGGATCAGCCCCAGCATTTT.

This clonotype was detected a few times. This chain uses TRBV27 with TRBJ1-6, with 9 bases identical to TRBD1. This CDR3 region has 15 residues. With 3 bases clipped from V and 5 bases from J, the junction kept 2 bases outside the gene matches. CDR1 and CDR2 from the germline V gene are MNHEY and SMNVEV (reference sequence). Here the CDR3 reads CASSFDRGNNSPLHF. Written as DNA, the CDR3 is TGTGCCAGCAGTTTTGACAGGGGGAATAATTCACCCCTCCACTTT.

Here the CDR3 DNA reads TGCGCCAGCAGTGAGTCGGGTAGGGGCGTAGACGGGGAGCTGTTTTTT. It specifies CASSESGRGVDGELFF. The chain recombines TRBV10-2 with TRBJ2-2; a weak D match, TRBD1 (5 bases). Germline V lookup: CDR1 WSHSY, CDR2 SAAADI. Trimming took off 0 bases at V and 7 bases at J, with 15 bases between the two ends. The CDR3 runs to 16 residues.

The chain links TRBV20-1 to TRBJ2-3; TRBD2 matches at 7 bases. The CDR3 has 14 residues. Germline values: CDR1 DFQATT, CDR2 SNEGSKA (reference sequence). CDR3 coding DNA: TGCAAAGCCCAAGGGGCGGGAGAAACAGATACGCAGTATTTT. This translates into CKAQGAGETDTQYF.

CDR3 sequence (DNA): TGTGCCAGCACCTTCTCTGGGGCCAACGTCCTGACTTTC. It is translated as CASTFSGANVLTF. The V and J genes are TRBV25-1 and TRBJ2-6; D is undetermined. Germline lookup yields CDR1 MGHDK and CDR2 SYGVNS. Trimming pared 7 bases from V and 0 bases from J, leaving 4 bases between. The CDR3 is 13 residues long.

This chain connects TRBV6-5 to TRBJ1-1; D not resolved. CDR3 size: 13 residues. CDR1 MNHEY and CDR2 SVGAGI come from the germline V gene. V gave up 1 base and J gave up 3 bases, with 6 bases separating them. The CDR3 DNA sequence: TGTGCCAGCAGTTACTTTGGGGACACTGAAGCTTTCTTT. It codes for CASSYFGDTEAFF.

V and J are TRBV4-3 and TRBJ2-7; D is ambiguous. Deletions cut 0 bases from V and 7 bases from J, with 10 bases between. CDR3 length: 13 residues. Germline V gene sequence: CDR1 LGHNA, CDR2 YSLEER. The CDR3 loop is CASSQDPGGEQYF. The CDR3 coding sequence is TGCGCCAGCAGCCAAGACCCGGGTGGAGAGCAGTACTTC.

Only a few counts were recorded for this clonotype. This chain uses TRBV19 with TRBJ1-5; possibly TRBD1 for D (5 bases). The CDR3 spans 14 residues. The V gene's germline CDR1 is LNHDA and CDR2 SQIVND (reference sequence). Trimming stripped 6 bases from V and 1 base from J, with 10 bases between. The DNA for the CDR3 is TGTGCCAGTAGGGGCCGGGGGAGCAATCAGCCCCAGCATTTT. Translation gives CASRGRGSNQPQHF.

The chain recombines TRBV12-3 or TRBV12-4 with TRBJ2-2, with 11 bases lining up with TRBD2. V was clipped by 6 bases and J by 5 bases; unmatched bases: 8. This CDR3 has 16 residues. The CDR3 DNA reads TGTGCCAGCAGCCCCCTAGCGGGAGGTCTAACCGGGGAGCTGTTTTTT. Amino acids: CASSPLAGGLTGELFF.

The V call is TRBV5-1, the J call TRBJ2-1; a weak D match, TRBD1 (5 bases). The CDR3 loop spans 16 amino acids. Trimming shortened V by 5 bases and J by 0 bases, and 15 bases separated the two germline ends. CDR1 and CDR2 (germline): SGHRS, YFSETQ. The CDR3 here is CASRGQGSSSYNEQFF. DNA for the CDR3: TGCGCCAGCAGGGGGCAGGGTTCGTCCTCCTACAATGAGCAGTTCTTC.

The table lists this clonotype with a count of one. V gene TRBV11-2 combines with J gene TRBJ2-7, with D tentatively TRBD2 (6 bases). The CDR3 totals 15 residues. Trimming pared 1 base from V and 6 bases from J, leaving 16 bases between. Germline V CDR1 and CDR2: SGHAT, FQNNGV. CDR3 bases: TGTGCCAGCAGCTTAGCCCGGGAGAGGTTGCGCGAGCAGTACTTC. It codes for CASSLARERLREQYF.

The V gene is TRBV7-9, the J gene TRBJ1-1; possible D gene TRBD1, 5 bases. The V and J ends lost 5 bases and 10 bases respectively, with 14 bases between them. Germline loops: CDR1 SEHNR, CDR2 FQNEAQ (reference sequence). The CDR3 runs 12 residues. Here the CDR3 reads CASSPSQGAAFF. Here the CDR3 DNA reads TGTGCCAGCAGCCCTTCCCAAGGGGCAGCTTTCTTT.

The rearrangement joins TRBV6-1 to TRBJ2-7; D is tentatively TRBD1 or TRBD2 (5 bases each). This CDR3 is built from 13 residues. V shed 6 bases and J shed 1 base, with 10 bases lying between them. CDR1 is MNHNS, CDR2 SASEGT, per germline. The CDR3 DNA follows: TGTGCCAGCAGCCGGGACGAGTCCTACGAGCAGTACTTC. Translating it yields CASSRDESYEQYF.

CDR3 sequence reads: CASSFDGRNQPQHF. The CDR3 DNA reads as TGTGCCAGCAGCTTCGACGGGAGAAATCAGCCCCAGCATTTT. The rearrangement uses TRBV7-2 and TRBJ1-5, with D hard to call. The germline CDR1 and CDR2 sequences are SGHTA and FQGNSA. This CDR3 comprises 14 residues. V shed 3 bases and J shed 4 bases, with 10 bases lying between them.

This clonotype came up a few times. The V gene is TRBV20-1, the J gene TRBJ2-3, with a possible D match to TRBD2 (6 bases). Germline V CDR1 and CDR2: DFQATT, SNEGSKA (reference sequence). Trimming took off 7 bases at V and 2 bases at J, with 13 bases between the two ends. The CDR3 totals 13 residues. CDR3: CSGGETLTDTQYF. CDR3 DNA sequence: TGCAGTGGGGGGGAAACCCTCACAGATACGCAGTATTTT.

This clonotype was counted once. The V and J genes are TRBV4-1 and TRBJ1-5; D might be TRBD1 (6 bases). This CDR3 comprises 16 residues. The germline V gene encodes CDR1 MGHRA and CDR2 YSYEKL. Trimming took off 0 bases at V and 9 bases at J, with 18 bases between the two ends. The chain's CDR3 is CASSQEGAGSRWPQHF. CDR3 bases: TGCGCCAGCAGCCAAGAGGGGGCAGGGAGTAGATGGCCCCAGCATTTT.

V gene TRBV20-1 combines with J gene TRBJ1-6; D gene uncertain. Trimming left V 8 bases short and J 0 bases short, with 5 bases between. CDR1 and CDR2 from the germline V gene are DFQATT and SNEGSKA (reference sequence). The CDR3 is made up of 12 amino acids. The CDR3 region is CSPYSYNSPLHF. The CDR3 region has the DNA TGCAGTCCATACTCCTATAATTCACCCCTCCACTTT.

The CDR3 loop reads CAWSRGQLSGNTIYF. The CDR3 coding sequence is TGTGCCTGGAGTAGGGGACAACTCTCTGGAAACACCATATATTTT. The J gene is TRBJ1-3, the V gene TRBV30, with D possibly being TRBD1 (6 bases). Germline-derived CDR1 and CDR2 are GTSNPN and SVGIG (reference sequence). There are 15 residues in the CDR3. The V and J ends lost 2 bases and 0 bases respectively, with 11 bases between them.

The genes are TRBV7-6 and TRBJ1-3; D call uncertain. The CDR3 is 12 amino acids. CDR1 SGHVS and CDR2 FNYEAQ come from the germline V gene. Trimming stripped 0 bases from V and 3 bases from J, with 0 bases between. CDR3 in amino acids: CASSLAGNTIYF. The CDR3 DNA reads TGTGCCAGCAGCTTAGCTGGAAACACCATATATTTT.

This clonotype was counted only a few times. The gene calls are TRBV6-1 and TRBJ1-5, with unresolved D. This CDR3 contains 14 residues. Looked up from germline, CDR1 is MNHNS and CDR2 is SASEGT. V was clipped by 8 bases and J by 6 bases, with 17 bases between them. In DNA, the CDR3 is TGTGCCAGCCAGCGGGCCCCGTCCGGTCAGCCCCAGCATTTT. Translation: CASQRAPSGQPQHF.